Listed below are T cell receptor beta chains from one sample, sequenced in a study of blood T cell repertoires in COVID-19. Generated by immunoSEQ multiplex PCR, the TCRdb table keeps only in-frame clones and is missing some. The table records 20,000 to 30,000 clones, 77% of them present only once. Sequenced input: peripheral blood. The source is a man of 80 years or more with active or convalescent COVID-19. Each CDR3 is given with its conserved first and last residue. The D gene is left open where the match is weak. Clone size is shown for a subset of rows, as once, few, many or a class of expanded clone.

TRBJ1-2 - - TRBV27 CASSLRLKGGYGYTF TGTGCCAGCAGTTTGCGGTTGAAGGGGGGGTATGGCTACACCTTC
TRBJ2-5 TRBD2 - TRBV27 CASSSQRSGRRETQYF TGTGCCAGCAGTTCCCAGCGTAGCGGGAGAAGGGAGACCCAGTACTTC
TRBJ1-1 - - TRBV19 CASRLKTVNEAFF TGTGCCAGTAGACTGAAGACTGTGAATGAAGCTTTCTTT
TRBJ1-4 - once TRBV3-1/TRBV3-2 CASFSTAEGKLFF TGTGCCAGCTTTAGCACCGCCGAGGGAAAACTGTTTTTT
TRBJ1-1 - - TRBV7-2 CASSPGGGGRNTEAFF TGTGCCAGCAGCCCCGGGGGAGGGGGGCGGAATACTGAAGCTTTCTTT
TRBJ2-3 - - TRBV2 CASTGMVQDTQYF TGTGCCAGCACCGGGATGGTCCAAGATACGCAGTATTTT
TRBJ1-3 - - TRBV6-5 CASRLGGYSGNTIYF TGTGCCAGCAGGCTAGGGGGATACTCTGGAAACACCATATATTTT
TRBJ2-1 - - TRBV11-2 CASSAGQYNEQFF TGTGCCAGCAGCGCAGGACAGTACAATGAGCAGTTCTTC
TRBJ1-4 - - TRBV13 CASRATLRGNEKLFF TGTGCCAGCAGGGCTACACTCCGGGGGAATGAAAAACTGTTTTTT
TRBJ1-4 - - TRBV5-8 CASSTGTHPGTNEKLFF TGTGCCAGCAGCACCGGGACTCATCCTGGGACTAATGAAAAACTGTTTTTT
TRBJ1-6 - - TRBV29-1 CSAQASYNSPLHF TGCAGCGCTCAGGCTTCGTATAATTCACCCCTCCACTTT
TRBJ2-1 TRBD2 - TRBV4-1 CASSQGSGGVIEQFF TGCGCCAGCAGCCAAGGGAGCGGGGGAGTCATTGAGCAGTTCTTC
TRBJ2-7 - - TRBV12-1 CASSFVLAGVREQYF TGTGCCAGCAGCTTTGTACTAGCGGGAGTCCGCGAGCAGTACTTC
TRBJ2-1 TRBD2 - TRBV19 CASSHTGTRAYNEQFF TGTGCCAGTAGCCACACCGGGACTAGAGCCTACAATGAGCAGTTCTTC